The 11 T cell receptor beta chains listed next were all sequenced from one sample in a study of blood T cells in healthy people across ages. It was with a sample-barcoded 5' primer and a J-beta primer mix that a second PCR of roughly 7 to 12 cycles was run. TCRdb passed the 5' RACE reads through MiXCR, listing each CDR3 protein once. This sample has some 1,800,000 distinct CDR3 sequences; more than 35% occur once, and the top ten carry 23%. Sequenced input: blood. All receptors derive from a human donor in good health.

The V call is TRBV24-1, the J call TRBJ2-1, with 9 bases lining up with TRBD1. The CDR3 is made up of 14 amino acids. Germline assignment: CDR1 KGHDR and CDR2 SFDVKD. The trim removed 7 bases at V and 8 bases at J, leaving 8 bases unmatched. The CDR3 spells CATRETGGSHEQFF. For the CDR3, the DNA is TGTGCCACCAGGGAGACAGGGGGGTCCCATGAGCAGTTCTTC.

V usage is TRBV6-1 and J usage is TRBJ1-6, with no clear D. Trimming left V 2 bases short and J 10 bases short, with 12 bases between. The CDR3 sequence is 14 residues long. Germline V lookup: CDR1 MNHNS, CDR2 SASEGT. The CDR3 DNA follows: TGTGCCAGCAGTGAACCCCACTACAGCTCACCCCTCCACTTT. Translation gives CASSEPHYSSPLHF.

For the CDR3, the DNA is TGTGCCAGCAGTGGACTACAAATAGTCACAGATACGCAGTATTTT. Protein product: CASSGLQIVTDTQYF. This sequence joins TRBV7-2 and TRBJ2-3; D is perhaps TRBD2 (6 bases). V shed 6 bases and J shed 2 bases, with 15 bases lying between them. The CDR3 totals 15 residues. Germline-derived CDR1 and CDR2 are SGHTA and FQGNSA. The complete variable domain, with remaining parts taken from reference TRBV7-2 and TRBJ2-3, reads GAGVSQSPSNKVTEKGKDVELRCDPISGHTALYWYRQSLGQGLEFLIYFQGNSAPDKSGLPSDRFSAERTGGSVSTLTIQRTQQEDSAVYLCASSGLQIVTDTQYFGPGTRLTVL.

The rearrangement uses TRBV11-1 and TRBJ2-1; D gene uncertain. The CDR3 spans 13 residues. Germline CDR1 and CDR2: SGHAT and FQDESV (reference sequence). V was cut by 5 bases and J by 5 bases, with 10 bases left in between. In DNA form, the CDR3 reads TGTGCCAGCAGCCCCCACCAAGACAATGAGCAGTTCTTC. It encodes CASSPHQDNEQFF.

CDR3 sequence (DNA): TGTGCCAGTTCAACCCTTCAGGGGGCTGTAGGCTACACCTTC. It specifies CASSTLQGAVGYTF. This rearrangement joins TRBV2 to TRBJ1-2; the match to TRBD1 covers 8 bases. CDR1 is SNHLY, CDR2 FYNNEI, per germline. Losses at the gene ends were 9 bases for V and 8 bases for J; bases not matched to a gene: 14. The CDR3 covers 14 residues. The variable domain in full, completed from reference TRBV2 and TRBJ1-2, reads EPEVTQTPSHQVTQMGQEVILRCVPISNHLYFYWYRQILGQKVEFLVSFYNNEISEKSEIFDDQFSVERPDGSNFTLKIRSTKLEDSAMYFCASSTLQGAVGYTFGSGTRLTVV.

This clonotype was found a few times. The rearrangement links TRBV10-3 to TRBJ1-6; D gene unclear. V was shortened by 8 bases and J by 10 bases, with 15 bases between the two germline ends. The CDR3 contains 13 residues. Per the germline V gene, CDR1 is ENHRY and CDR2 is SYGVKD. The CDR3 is CAIAAETDSPLHF. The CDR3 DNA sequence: TGTGCCATCGCGGCGGAAACGGACTCACCCCTCCACTTT.

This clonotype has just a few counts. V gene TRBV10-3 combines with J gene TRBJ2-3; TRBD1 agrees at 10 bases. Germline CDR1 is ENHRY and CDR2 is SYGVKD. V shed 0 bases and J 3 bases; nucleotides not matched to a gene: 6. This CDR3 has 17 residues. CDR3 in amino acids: CAISESTGTGVTDTQYF. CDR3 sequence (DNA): TGTGCCATCAGTGAGTCGACCGGGACAGGGGTGACAGATACGCAGTATTTT.

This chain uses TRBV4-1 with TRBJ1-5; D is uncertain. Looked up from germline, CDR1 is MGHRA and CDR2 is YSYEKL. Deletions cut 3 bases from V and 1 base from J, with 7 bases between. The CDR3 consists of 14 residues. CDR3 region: CASSHTQSNQPQHF. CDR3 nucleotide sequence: TGCGCCAGCAGCCACACACAGAGCAATCAGCCCCAGCATTTT.

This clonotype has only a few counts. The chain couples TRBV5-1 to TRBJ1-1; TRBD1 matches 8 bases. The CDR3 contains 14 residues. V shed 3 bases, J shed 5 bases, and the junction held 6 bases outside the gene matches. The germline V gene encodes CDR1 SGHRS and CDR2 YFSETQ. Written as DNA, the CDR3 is TGCGCCAGCAGCTCCCAAACAGGGGGGACTGAAGCTTTCTTT. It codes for CASSSQTGGTEAFF.

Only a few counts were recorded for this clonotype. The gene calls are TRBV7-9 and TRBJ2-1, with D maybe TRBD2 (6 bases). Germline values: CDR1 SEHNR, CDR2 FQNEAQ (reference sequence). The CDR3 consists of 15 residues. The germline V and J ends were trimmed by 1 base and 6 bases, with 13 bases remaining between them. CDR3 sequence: CASSLEPRDFNEQFF. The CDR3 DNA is TGTGCCAGCAGCTTAGAGCCCCGGGACTTCAATGAGCAGTTCTTC.

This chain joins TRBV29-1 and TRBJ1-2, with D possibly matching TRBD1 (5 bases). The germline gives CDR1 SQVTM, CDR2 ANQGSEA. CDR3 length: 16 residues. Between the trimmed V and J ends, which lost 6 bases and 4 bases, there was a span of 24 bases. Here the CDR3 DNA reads TGCAGCGTCGAGGGGATACGGGGGGACTTAATCTATGGCTACACCTTC. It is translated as CSVEGIRGDLIYGYTF.